A selection of T cell receptor beta chains follows, all from one sample in a study of early T cells in non-severe SARS-CoV-2 infection. Each CDR3 protein gets one entry after TCRdb re-called the 5' RACE reads with MiXCR. The sample records around 83,000 distinct CDR3 sequences, around 12% being singletons. The input for sequencing was whole blood, taken at baseline. The origin of the receptors is an adult who was a healthcare worker with PCR-confirmed SARS-CoV-2 infection or an uninfected control (not recorded which). Each CDR3 is given with its conserved first and last residue.

TRBV4-2	TRBJ1-2	CASSQGGREPNYGYTF
TRBV24-1	TRBJ2-3	CATSDSGQSTDTQYF
TRBV2	TRBJ2-3	CASIFIKTDTQYF
TRBV7-9	TRBJ2-1	CASRPQNPRREQFF
TRBV10-1	TRBJ1-1	CASSRDVSNTEAFF
TRBV18	TRBJ2-2	CASSPVQDGELFF
TRBV9	TRBJ2-2	CASTNRGANTGELFF
TRBV27	TRBJ2-7	CASSNSPSYEQYF
TRBV27	TRBJ1-3	CASSLQLNSGNTIYF
TRBV11-2	TRBJ2-7	CASSPRTSGRAGRRSYEQYF
TRBV18	TRBJ2-1	CASSPKTSSYNEQFF
TRBV12-3/TRBV12-4	TRBJ1-5	CASSGGNQPQHF
TRBV9	TRBJ2-7	CASSVGGTLAYEQYF
TRBV7-2	TRBJ2-7	CASSLTSGGAAYEQYF
TRBV19	TRBJ2-2	CASSSSGQRGTGELFF
TRBV10-1	TRBJ1-1	CASSETDTEAFF
TRBV3-1	TRBJ2-7	CASSQGGGAEQYF
TRBV29-1	TRBJ2-1	CSAARGTQGLDEQFF
TRBV10-1	TRBJ2-1	CASSHGQNEQFF
TRBV6-6	TRBJ1-2	CASSPDGGAYGYTF
TRBV7-8	TRBJ1-1	CASSLQSRGYTEAFF
TRBV27	TRBJ2-7	CASSHRDRDYEQYF
TRBV9	TRBJ2-7	CASSPVLAGVYSEQYF
TRBV12-3/TRBV12-4	TRBJ2-7	CASSSYDLGEQYF
TRBV7-9	TRBJ2-3	CASSLGPAGRTTDTQYF
TRBV3-1	TRBJ2-2	CASSQDGLPNGELFF
TRBV19	TRBJ2-2	CASSADLTGELFF
TRBV3-1	TRBJ2-7	CASSQEWYEQYF
TRBV20-1	TRBJ2-7	CSARSGTRSSYEQYF
TRBV7-8	TRBJ1-3	CASSSRWDTGNTIYF
TRBV12-3/TRBV12-4	TRBJ2-2	CASSLLVLLAGANTGELFF
TRBV3-2	TRBJ2-3	CASSRDLQTDTQYF